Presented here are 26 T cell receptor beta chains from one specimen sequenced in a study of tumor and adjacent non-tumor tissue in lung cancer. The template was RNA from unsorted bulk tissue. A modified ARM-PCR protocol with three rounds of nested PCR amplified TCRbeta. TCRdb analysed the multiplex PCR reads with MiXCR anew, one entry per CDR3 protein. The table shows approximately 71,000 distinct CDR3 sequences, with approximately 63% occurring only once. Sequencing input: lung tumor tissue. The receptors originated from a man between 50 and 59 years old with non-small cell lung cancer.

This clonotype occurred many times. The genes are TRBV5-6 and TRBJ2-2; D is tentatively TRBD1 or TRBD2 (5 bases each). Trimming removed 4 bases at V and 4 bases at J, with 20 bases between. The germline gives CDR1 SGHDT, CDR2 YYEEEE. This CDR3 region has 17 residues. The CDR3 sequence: CASSIRQGVGITGELFF. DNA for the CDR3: TGTGCCAGCAGCATACGCCAGGGAGTTGGTATCACCGGGGAGCTGTTTTTT.

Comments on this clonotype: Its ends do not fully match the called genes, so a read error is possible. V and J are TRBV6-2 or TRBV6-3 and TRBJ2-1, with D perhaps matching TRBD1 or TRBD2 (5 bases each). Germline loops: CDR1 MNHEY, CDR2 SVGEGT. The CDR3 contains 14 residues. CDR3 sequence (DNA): TGTGCCTGCAGTTATGGTTTATGGGGGAATGAGCAGCTCTTC. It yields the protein CACSYGLWGNEQLF.

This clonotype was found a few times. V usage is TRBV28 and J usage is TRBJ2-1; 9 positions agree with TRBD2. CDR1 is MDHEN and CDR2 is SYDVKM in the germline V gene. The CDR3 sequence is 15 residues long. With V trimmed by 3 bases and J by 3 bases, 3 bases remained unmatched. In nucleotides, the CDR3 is TGTGCCAGCAGTTTTCTAGCGGGGTACTACAATGAGCAGTTCTTC. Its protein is CASSFLAGYYNEQFF.

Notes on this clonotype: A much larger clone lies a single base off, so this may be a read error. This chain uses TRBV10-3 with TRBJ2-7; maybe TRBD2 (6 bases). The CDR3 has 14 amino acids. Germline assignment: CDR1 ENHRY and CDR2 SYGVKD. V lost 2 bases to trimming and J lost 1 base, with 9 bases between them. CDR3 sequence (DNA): TGTGCCATCAGTGAGATAGCGGTATCCTACGAGCAGTACTTC. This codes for CAISEIAVSYEQYF.

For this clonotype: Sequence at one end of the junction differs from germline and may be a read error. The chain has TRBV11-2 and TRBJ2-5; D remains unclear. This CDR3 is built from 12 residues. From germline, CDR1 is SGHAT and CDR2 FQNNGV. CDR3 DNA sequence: TGTGCCAGCAGCTTGGGTGTAGAGACCCGGCACTTC. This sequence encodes CASSLGVETRHF.

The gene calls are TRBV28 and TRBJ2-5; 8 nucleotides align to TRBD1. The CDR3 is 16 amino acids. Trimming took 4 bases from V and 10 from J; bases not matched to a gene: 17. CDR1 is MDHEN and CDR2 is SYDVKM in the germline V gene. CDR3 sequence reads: CASSSSGTGGYQIQYF. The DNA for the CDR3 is TGTGCCAGCAGTTCCTCCGGGACAGGTGGCTATCAGATCCAGTACTTC. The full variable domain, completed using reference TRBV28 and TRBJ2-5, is DVKVTQSSRYLVKRTGEKVFLECVQDMDHENMFWYRQDPGLGLRLIYFSYDVKMKEKGDIPEGYSVSREKKERFSLILESASTNQTSMYLCASSSSGTGGYQIQYFGPGTRLLVL.

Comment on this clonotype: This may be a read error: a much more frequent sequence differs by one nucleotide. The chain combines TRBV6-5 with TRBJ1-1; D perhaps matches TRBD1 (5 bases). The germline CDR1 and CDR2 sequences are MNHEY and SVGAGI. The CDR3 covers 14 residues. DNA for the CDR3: TGTGCCAGCAGTTATCAGGGATTGAACACTGGAGCTTTCTTT. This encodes CASSYQGLNTGAFF.

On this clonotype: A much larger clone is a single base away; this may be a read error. The CDR3 is CARSLNGLVPTGNTIYF. The CDR3 DNA reads TGTGCCAGGAGCCTCAACGGGCTCGTCCCAACTGGAAACACCATATATTTT. V and J are TRBV5-4 and TRBJ1-3, with D unclear. Per germline, CDR1 SGHNT and CDR2 YYREEE (reference sequence). The CDR3 is made up of 17 amino acids. V dropped 8 bases and J dropped 2 bases, with 23 bases sitting between them.

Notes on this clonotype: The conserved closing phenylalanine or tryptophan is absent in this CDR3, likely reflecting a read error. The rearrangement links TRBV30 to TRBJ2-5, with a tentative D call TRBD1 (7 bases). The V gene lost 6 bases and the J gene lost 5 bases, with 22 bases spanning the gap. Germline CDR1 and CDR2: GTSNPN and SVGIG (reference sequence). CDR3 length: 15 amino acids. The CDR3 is CACTTRRGRRETQYI. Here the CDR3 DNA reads TGTGCCTGCACAACCAGGAGGGGGCGTCGGGAGACCCAGTACATC.

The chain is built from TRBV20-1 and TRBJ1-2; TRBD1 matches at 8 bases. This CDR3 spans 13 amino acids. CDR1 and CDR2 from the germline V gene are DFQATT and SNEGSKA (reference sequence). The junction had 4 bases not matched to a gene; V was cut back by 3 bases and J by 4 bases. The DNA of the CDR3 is TGCAGTGCTAGTAGACAGGGGATCTATGGCTACACCTTC. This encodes CSASRQGIYGYTF.

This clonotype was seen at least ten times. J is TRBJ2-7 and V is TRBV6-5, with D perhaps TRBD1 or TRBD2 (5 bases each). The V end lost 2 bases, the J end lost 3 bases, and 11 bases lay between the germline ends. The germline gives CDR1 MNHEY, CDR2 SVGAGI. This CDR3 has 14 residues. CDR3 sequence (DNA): TGTGCCAGCAGTTACAGGGACCAATACTACGAGCAGTACTTC. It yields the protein CASSYRDQYYEQYF.

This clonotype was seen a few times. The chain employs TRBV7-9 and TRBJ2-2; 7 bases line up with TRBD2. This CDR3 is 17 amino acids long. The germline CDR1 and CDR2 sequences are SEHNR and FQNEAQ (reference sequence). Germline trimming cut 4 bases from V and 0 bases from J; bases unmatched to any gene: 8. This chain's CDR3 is CASSSNLGGANTGELFF. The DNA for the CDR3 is TGTGCCAGCAGCTCCAACCTGGGAGGGGCGAACACCGGGGAGCTGTTTTTT.

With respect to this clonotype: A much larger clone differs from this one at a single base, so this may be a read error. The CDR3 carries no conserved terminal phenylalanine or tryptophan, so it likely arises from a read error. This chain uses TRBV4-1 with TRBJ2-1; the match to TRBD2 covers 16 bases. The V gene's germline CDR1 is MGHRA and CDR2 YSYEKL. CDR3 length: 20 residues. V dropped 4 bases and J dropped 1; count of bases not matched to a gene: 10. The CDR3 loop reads CASSPHSGLAGGISYNEQFI. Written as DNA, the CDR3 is TGCGCCAGCAGCCCTCACTCGGGACTAGCGGGGGGGATTTCCTACAATGAGCAGTTCATC.

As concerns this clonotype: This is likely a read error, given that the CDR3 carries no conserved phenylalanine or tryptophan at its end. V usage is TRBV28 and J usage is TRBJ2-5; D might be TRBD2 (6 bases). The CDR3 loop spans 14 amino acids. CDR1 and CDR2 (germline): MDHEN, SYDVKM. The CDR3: CAGRRAQFGETQYS. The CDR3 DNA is TGTGCCGGCAGGAGGGCACAGTTCGGGGAGACCCAGTACTCC.

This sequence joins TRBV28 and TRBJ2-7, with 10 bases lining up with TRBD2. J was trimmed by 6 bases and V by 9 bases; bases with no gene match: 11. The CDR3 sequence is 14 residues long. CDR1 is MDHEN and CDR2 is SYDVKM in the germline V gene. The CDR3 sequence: CASLSGGISGEQYF. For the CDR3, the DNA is TGTGCCAGTCTTAGCGGGGGGATCTCGGGCGAGCAGTACTTC.

The CDR3 nucleotides read TGTGTTAGCAGTTACGATGGACTGGGAGGGGGCTACACCTTC. Its protein product is CVSSYDGLGGGYTF. The J gene is TRBJ1-2, the V gene TRBV6-6; no definite D call. The germline V gene has CDR1 MNHNY and CDR2 SVGAGI (reference sequence). The CDR3 runs 14 residues.

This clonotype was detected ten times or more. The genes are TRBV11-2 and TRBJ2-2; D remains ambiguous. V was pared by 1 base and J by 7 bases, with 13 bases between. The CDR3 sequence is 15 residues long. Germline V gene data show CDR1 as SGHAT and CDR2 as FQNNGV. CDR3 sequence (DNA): TGTGCCAGCAGCTTAGGGCGAGGCCATGTCGGGGAGCTGTTTTTT. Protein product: CASSLGRGHVGELFF.

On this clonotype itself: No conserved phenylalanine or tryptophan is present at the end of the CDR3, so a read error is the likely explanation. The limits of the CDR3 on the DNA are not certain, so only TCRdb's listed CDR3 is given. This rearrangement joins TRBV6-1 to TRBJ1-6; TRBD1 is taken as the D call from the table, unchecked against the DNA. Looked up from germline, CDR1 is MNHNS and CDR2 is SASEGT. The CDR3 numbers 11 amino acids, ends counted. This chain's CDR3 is CASSEGATLHS.

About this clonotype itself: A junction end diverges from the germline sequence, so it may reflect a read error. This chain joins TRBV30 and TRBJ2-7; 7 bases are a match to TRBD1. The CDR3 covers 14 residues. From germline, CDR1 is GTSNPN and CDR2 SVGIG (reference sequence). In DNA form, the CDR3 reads TGTGCCTGGAATTCCGGGACAGTCTCCTACAAGCAGTACTTC. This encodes CAWNSGTVSYKQYF.

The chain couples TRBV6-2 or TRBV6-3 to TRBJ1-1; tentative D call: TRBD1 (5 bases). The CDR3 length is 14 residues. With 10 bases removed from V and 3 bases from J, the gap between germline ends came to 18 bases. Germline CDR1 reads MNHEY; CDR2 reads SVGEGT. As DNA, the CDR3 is TGTGCCAACAATCCGGGACGGTTGGACACTGAAGCTTTCTTT. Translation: CANNPGRLDTEAFF.

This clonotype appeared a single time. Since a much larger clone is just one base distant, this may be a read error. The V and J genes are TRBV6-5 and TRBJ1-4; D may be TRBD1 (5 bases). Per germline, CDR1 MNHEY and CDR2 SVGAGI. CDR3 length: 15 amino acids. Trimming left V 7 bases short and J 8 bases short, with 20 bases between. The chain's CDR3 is CASKRTWGAKEKLFF. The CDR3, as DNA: TGTGCCAGCAAGAGAACATGGGGCGCCAAAGAAAAACTGTTTTTT.

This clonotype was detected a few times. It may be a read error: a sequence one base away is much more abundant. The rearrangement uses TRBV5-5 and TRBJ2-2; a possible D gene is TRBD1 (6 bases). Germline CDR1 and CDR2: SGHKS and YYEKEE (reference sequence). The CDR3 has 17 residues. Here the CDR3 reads CASSLIPGHSNIGELFF. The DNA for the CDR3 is TGTGCCAGCAGCTTGATCCCGGGACATTCTAACATCGGGGAGCTGTTTTTT. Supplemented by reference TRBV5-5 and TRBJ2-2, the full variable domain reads DAGVTQSPTHLIKTRGQQVTLRCSPISGHKSVSWYQQVLGQGPQFIFQYYEKEERGRGNFPDRFSARQFPNYSSELNVNALLLGDSALYLCASSLIPGHSNIGELFFGEGSRLTVL.

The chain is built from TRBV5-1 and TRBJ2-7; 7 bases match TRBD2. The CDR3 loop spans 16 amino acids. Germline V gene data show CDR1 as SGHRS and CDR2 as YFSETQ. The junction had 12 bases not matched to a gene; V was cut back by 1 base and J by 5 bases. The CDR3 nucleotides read TGCGCCAGCAGCTTGAGGGTAGGGGACTATGGCCACGAGCAGTACTTC. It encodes CASSLRVGDYGHEQYF.

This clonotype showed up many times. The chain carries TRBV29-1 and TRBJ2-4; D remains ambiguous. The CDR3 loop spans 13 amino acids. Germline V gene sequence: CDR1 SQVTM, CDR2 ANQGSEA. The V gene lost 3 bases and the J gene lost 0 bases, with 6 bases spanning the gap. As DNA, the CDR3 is TGCAGCGTTGATACCTTAGCCAAAAACATTCAGTACTTC. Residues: CSVDTLAKNIQYF.

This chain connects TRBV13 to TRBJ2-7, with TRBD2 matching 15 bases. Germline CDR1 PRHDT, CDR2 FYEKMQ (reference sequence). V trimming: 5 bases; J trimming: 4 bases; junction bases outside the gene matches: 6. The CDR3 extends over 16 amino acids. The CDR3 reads CASSPGTSGRKYEQYF. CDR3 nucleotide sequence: TGTGCCAGCAGCCCAGGGACTAGCGGGAGGAAGTACGAGCAGTACTTC.

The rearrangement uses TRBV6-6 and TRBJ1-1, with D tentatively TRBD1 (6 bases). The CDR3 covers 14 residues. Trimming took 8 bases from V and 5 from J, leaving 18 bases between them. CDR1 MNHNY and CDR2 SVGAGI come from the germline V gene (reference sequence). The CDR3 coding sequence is TGTGCCAGCGAAGGGAGGGGGGAAACGACTGAAGCTTTCTTT. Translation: CASEGRGETTEAFF.